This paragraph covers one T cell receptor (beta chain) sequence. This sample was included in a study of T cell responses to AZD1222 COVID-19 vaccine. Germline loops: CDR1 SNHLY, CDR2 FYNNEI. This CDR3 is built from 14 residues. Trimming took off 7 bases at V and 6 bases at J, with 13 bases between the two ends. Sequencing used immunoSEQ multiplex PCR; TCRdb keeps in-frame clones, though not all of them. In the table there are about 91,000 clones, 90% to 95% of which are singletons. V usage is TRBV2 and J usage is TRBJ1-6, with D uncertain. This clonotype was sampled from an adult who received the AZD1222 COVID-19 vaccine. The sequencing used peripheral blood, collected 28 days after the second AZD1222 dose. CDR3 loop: CASTRGWVNSPLHF. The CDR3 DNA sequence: TGTGCCAGCACGCGAGGATGGGTTAATTCACCCCTCCACTTT.